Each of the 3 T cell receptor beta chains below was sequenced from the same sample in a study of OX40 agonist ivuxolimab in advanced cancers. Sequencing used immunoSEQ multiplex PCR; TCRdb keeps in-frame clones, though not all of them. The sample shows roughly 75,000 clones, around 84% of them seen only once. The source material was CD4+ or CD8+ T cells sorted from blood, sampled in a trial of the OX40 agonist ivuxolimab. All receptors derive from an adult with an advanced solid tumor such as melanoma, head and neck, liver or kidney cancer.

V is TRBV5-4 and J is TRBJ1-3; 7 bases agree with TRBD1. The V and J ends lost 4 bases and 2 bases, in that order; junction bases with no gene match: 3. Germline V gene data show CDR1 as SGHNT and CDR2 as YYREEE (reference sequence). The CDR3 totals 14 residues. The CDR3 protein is CASSAGTAGNTIYF. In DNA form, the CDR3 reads TGTGCCAGCAGCGCAGGGACAGCTGGAAACACCATATATTTT.

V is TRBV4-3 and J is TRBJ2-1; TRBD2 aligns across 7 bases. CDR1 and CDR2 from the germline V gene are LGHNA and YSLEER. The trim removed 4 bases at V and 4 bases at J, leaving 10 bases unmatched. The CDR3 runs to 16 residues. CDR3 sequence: CASSPAGEGTYNEQFF. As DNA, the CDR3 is TGCGCCAGCAGCCCTGCGGGAGAGGGGACGTACAATGAGCAGTTCTTC.

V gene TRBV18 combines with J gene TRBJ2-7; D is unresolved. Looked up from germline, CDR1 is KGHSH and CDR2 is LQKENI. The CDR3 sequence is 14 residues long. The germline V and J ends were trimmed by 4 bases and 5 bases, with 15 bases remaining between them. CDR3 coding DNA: TGTGCCAGCTCACACCCTACCAAACCCCACGAGCAGTACTTC. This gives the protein CASSHPTKPHEQYF.